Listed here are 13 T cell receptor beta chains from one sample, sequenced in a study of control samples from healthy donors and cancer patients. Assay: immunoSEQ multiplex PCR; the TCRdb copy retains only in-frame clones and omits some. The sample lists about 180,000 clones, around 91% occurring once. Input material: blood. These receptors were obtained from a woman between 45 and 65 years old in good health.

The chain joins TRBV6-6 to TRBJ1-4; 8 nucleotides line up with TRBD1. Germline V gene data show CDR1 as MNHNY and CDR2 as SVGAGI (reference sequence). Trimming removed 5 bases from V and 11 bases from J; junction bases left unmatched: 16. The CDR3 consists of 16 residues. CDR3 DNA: TGTGCCAGCAGTCCACCCCAAACCGGGACAGGACGGAAACTGTTTTTT. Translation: CASSPPQTGTGRKLFF.

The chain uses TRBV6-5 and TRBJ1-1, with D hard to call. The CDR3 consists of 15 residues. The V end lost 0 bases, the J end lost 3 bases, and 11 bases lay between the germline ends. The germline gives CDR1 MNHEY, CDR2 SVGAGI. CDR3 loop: CASSYSGYSDTEAFF. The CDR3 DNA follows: TGTGCCAGCAGTTACTCTGGGTACTCGGACACTGAAGCTTTCTTT.

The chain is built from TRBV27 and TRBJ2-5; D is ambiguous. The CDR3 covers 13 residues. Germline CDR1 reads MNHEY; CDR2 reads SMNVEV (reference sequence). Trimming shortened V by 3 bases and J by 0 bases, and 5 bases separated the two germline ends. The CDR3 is CASSLADQETQYF. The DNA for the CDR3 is TGTGCCAGCAGTTTGGCAGACCAAGAGACCCAGTACTTC.

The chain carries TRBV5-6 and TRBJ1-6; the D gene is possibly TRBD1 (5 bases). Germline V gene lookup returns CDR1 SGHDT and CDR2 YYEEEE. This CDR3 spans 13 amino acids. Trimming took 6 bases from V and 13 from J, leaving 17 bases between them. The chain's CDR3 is CASTLGPYLPLHF. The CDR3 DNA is TGTGCCAGCACCCTGGGGCCTTACCTGCCCCTCCACTTT.

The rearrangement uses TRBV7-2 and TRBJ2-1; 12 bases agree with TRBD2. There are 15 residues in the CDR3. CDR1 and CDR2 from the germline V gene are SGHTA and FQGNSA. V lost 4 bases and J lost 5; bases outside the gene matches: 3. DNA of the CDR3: TGTGCCAGCAGCTCCGGGACTAGCGGGCACAATGAGCAGTTCTTC. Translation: CASSSGTSGHNEQFF.

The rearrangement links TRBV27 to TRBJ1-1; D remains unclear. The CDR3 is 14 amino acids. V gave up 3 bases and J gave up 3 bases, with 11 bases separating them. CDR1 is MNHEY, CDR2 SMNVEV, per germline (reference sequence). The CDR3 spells CASSLWAGDTEAFF. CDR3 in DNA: TGTGCCAGCAGTTTGTGGGCTGGGGACACTGAAGCTTTCTTT.

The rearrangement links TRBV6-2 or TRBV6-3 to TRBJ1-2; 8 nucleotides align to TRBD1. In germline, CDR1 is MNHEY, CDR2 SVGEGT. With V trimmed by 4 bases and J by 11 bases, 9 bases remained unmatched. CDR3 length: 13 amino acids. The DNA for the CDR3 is TGTGCCAGCAGTTGGGACAGGCAAAGAAGGTACACCTTC. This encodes CASSWDRQRRYTF.

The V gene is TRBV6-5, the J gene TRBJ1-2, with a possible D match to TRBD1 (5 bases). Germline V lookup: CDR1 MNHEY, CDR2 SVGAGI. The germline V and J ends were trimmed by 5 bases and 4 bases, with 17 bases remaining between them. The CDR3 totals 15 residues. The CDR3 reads CASSPEGRGSYGYTF. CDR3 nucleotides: TGTGCCAGCAGTCCAGAGGGGCGCGGGAGCTATGGCTACACCTTC.

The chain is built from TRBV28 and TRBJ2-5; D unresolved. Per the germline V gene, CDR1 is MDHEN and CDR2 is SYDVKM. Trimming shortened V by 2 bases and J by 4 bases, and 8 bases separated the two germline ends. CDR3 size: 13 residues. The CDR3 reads CASSLSSPETQYF. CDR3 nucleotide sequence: TGTGCCAGCAGTTTAAGTAGTCCAGAGACCCAGTACTTC.

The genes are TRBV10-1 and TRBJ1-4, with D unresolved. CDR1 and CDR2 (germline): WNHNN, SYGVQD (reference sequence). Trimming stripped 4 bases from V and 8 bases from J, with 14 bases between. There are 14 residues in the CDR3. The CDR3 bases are TGCGCCAGCAGTGGGGTGGGCTTAAGGGAAAAACTGTTTTTT. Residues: CASSGVGLREKLFF.

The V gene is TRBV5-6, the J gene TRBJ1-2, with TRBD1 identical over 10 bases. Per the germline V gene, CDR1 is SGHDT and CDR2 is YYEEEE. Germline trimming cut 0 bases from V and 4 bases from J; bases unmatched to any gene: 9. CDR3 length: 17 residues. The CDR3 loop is CASSLAGGTGEPYGYTF. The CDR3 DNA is TGTGCCAGCAGCTTGGCCGGCGGGACAGGGGAGCCCTATGGCTACACCTTC.

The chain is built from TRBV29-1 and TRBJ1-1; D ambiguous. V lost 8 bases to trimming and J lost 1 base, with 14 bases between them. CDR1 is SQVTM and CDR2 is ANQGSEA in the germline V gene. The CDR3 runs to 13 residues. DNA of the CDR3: TGCAGCCCAGGAGGTTACCCGAACACTGAAGCTTTCTTT. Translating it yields CSPGGYPNTEAFF.

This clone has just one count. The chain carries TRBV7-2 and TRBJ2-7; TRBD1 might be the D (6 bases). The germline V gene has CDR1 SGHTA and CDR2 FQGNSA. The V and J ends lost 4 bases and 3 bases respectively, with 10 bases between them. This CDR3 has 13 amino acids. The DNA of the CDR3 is TGTGCCAGCAGCTGGACAGACAGCTACGAGCAGTACTTC. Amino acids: CASSWTDSYEQYF.